Listed below are T cell receptor beta chains from one sample, sequenced in a study of regulatory T cells in long-lasting Graves disease. TCRdb called the multiplex PCR reads again in MiXCR, with one record for every CDR3 protein. The sample consists of approximately 290,000 distinct CDR3 sequences, 20% to 25% of them appearing once. The sample in question was peripheral blood mononuclear cells (PBMCs), obtained when the disease was refractory, from a patient treated with antithyroid drugs. Source of these receptors: a female donor with Graves disease. Both conserved end residues are part of each CDR3. The size of a clone is reported for some rows only, either as once, few or many, or as a class for expanded clones.

J gene	clone size	V gene	CDR3 protein
TRBJ2-3	few	TRBV28	CASSTSGDLTDTQYF
TRBJ2-5	few	TRBV6-5	CASSYERDQETQYF
TRBJ1-2	-	TRBV6-2/TRBV6-3	CASSRGTGYGRYGYTF
TRBJ1-6	-	TRBV15	CATSNQMGDRGAPHNSPLHF
TRBJ2-2	few	TRBV20-1	CSATGTGELFF
TRBJ1-2	-	TRBV5-4	CASSPPTGGGYTF
TRBJ2-7	once	TRBV27	CASSLSGLAGGRSYEQYF
TRBJ2-2	-	TRBV19	CASSIVRADTGELFF
TRBJ1-4	-	TRBV19	CASSTYVTGDEKLFF
TRBJ2-7	-	TRBV19	CASSTSAGQGDWYEQYF
TRBJ1-5	few	TRBV12-3/TRBV12-4	CASSLSGGVQLQHF
TRBJ2-7	-	TRBV19	CASSTGVSYEQYF
TRBJ2-7	once	TRBV18	CASPPSDIYEQYF
TRBJ2-5	many	TRBV12-3/TRBV12-4	CASSFGRQETQYF
TRBJ2-5	-	TRBV12-3/TRBV12-4	CASSLLTSGETQYF
TRBJ1-1	many	TRBV11-2	CASTPNTEAFF
TRBJ1-4	many	TRBV28	CASSLFPRGQAKLFF
TRBJ1-3	-	TRBV27	CASSSHGPGNTIYF
TRBJ1-2	few	TRBV18	CASSPASHLNYGYTF
TRBJ2-4	many	TRBV28	CASRLVRGQDIQYF
TRBJ1-3	many	TRBV6-1	CASSSNTGTGNTIYF
TRBJ2-1	-	TRBV15	CATSRDLSGYVNEQFF
TRBJ2-2	many	TRBV7-2	CASSLVGGTGELFF
TRBJ1-6	-	TRBV12-3/TRBV12-4	CASSPWDRPNSPLHF
TRBJ1-1	-	TRBV20-1	CSARDHRQGLNTEAFF
TRBJ2-6	-	TRBV6-1	CASSLARAGGSGANVLTF
TRBJ1-4	many	TRBV6-1	CASSEDHRGFDEKLFF
TRBJ2-3	few	TRBV6-2/TRBV6-3	CASSSQRDTQYF
TRBJ2-7	many	TRBV6-2/TRBV6-3	CASSYRLAYEQYF
TRBJ2-5	many	TRBV15	CATSREGETQYF
TRBJ2-7	many	TRBV20-1	CSARDAGLNWGEQYF
TRBJ1-2	-	TRBV2	CASSVYTGGSGYTF
TRBJ1-4	once	TRBV11-2	CASSLGRTGGAVHSEKLFF
TRBJ1-1	once	TRBV10-3	CAISVGPAEAFF
TRBJ2-3	once	TRBV11-1	CASSISRTGGTDTQYF
TRBJ2-3	-	TRBV7-3	CASSPRTGDTQYF
TRBJ1-5	few	TRBV6-1	CARTGGQAYCSNQPQHF